Shown below are 19 T cell receptor beta chains from a single sample sequenced in a study of T-cell memory formation after mild COVID-19. MiXCR, applied by TCRdb to the 5' RACE reads, yields one record per CDR3 protein. The sample yields 310,000 or so distinct CDR3 sequences, approximately 16% seen once. Sequences were obtained from PBMCs or a T cell subset sorted from them (not recorded which). The receptors were sampled from a man between 18 and 29 years old who had mild COVID-19 (a few samples of this study predate the infection). Cell type and time point are not known.

With regard to this clonotype: Here the CDR3 omits its conserved ending phenylalanine or tryptophan, so a read error is the likely source. No DNA is shown, since the ends of the CDR3 on it are uncertain; the CDR3 is the one TCRdb lists. The chain joins TRBV12-3 or TRBV12-4 to TRBJ2-1; the table's D call, TRBD2, was not checked against the DNA. The CDR3 has 11 residues if both end residues are counted. The CDR3 loop is CASSLAGAPRV.

The chain uses TRBV5-1 and TRBJ2-2, with 10 bases matching TRBD2. The V gene's germline CDR1 is SGHRS and CDR2 YFSETQ. This CDR3 has 14 residues. The V gene end was trimmed by 4 bases and the J gene end by 4 bases; junction bases not matched to a gene: 1. CDR3 amino acids: CASSASGGTGELFF. The DNA for the CDR3 is TGCGCCAGCAGCGCTAGCGGGGGCACCGGGGAGCTGTTTTTT.

The chain employs TRBV7-9 and TRBJ1-1; D gene uncertain. Deletions cut 1 base from V and 10 bases from J, with 7 bases between. Germline loops: CDR1 SEHNR, CDR2 FQNEAQ (reference sequence). There are 11 residues in the CDR3. The CDR3 loop is CASSLVVGAFF. The CDR3 DNA sequence: TGTGCCAGCAGCTTAGTCGTCGGAGCTTTCTTT.

This clonotype was observed a handful of times. V and J are TRBV5-1 and TRBJ2-3; 9 bases agree with TRBD2. There are 17 residues in the CDR3. The germline V gene has CDR1 SGHRS and CDR2 YFSETQ. V lost 4 bases to trimming and J lost 1 base; unmatched junction nucleotides: 10. The CDR3 DNA sequence: TGCGCCAGCAGCCGCGTGGGGGAGCGGGGGGGCACAGATACGCAGTATTTT. It yields the protein CASSRVGERGGTDTQYF.

The CDR3: CASSQDRGDYGYTF. The DNA of the CDR3 is TGTGCCAGCAGCCAAGATCGCGGGGACTATGGCTACACCTTC. The chain has TRBV4-2 and TRBJ1-2; no clear D. This CDR3 comprises 14 residues. V was pared by 0 bases and J by 3 bases, with 8 bases between. CDR1 LGHNA and CDR2 YNFKEQ come from the germline V gene.

This clonotype was seen repeatedly, ten times or more. This chain links TRBV7-8 with TRBJ2-5; D is possibly TRBD2 (5 bases). The V end lost 5 bases, the J end lost 5 bases, and 15 bases lay between the germline ends. This CDR3 comprises 14 residues. CDR1 is SGHVS, CDR2 FQNEAQ, per germline. The CDR3 sequence: CASSAAGEAETQYF. The CDR3 DNA follows: TGTGCCAGCAGCGCCGCCGGGGAAGCGGAGACCCAGTACTTC.

Comment on this clonotype: A single base separates this from a much larger clone, so it may be a read error. The V gene is TRBV7-2, the J gene TRBJ2-3; perhaps TRBD2 as D (7 bases). The CDR3 is made up of 15 amino acids. V gave up 8 bases and J gave up 2 bases, with 17 bases separating them. In germline, CDR1 is SGHTA, CDR2 FQGNSA. The CDR3 protein is CASHPRGGNTDTQYF. Here the CDR3 DNA reads TGTGCCAGCCACCCGAGGGGGGGAAACACAGATACGCAGTATTTT.

A few counts support this clonotype. The chain uses TRBV5-1 and TRBJ1-4; D is possibly TRBD1 (5 bases). Trimming took off 3 bases at V and 11 bases at J, with 8 bases between the two ends. Germline V CDR1 and CDR2: SGHRS, YFSETQ. This CDR3 spans 11 amino acids. CDR3 in amino acids: CASSSEGKLFF. In nucleotides, the CDR3 is TGCGCCAGCAGCTCGGAGGGGAAACTGTTTTTT.

The CDR3 protein is CASFDRGLGYTF. As DNA, the CDR3 is TGTGCCAGCTTTGACAGGGGACTCGGCTACACCTTC. This sequence joins TRBV28 and TRBJ1-2, with 8 bases matching TRBD1. The CDR3 totals 12 residues. Trimming removed 8 bases from V and 8 bases from J; junction bases left unmatched: 7. The germline CDR1 and CDR2 sequences are MDHEN and SYDVKM.

This clonotype occurred many times. J is TRBJ2-3 and V is TRBV7-2; 13 nucleotides line up with TRBD2. Germline V gene sequence: CDR1 SGHTA, CDR2 FQGNSA. J gave up 3 bases and V 3 bases, and 6 bases lay outside the gene matches. The CDR3 has 17 amino acids. CDR3 protein: CASSFLRLAGGTDTQYF. Written as DNA, the CDR3 is TGTGCCAGCAGCTTCCTCCGACTAGCGGGGGGTACAGATACGCAGTATTTT.

This clonotype was seen a few times. The chain combines TRBV7-2 with TRBJ2-2; D is perhaps TRBD1 (6 bases). Germline lookup yields CDR1 SGHTA and CDR2 FQGNSA. With 5 bases removed from V and 3 bases from J, the gap between germline ends came to 13 bases. This CDR3 region has 15 residues. Here the CDR3 DNA reads TGTGCCAGCAGCCCTCAGGGGTCGCACACCGGGGAGCTGTTTTTT. Its translation: CASSPQGSHTGELFF.

This clonotype was counted ten times or more. This chain links TRBV5-6 with TRBJ1-6; TRBD1 matches 8 bases. The germline CDR1 and CDR2 sequences are SGHDT and YYEEEE. V lost 4 bases, J lost 8 bases, and 8 bases stayed unmatched. The CDR3 is 15 residues long. CDR3: CASSTDRAWDSPLHF. CDR3 sequence (DNA): TGTGCCAGCAGCACGGACAGGGCCTGGGATTCACCCCTCCACTTT.

Details on this clonotype: The conserved phenylalanine or tryptophan normally closing the CDR3 is absent here, so this likely arose from a read error. It is unclear where the CDR3 begins or ends on the DNA, so no DNA is shown, and the CDR3 is as TCRdb lists it. CDR3 sequence: CASSQGELI. The J gene is TRBJ2-7, the V gene TRBV3-1; TRBD2 is the table's D call, not checked against the DNA. The CDR3 extends over 9 residues, inclusive of both ends. The germline V gene encodes CDR1 LGHDT and CDR2 YNNKEL (reference sequence).

V and J are TRBV12-3 or TRBV12-4 and TRBJ1-3, with D possibly matching TRBD1 (5 bases). The V gene lost 6 bases and the J gene lost 8 bases, with 23 bases spanning the gap. The CDR3 is 16 amino acids. The DNA of the CDR3 is TGTGCCAGCAGCCGAAGGGGACCCACGGTCGTTGACACCATATATTTT. Translating gives CASSRRGPTVVDTIYF.

This clonotype appeared many times. This sequence joins TRBV9 and TRBJ2-5; perhaps TRBD1 as D (5 bases). Trimming removed 3 bases at V and 4 bases at J, with 13 bases between. There are 14 residues in the CDR3. Germline loops: CDR1 SGDLS, CDR2 YYNGEE. Written as DNA, the CDR3 is TGTGCCAGCAGCGCGCTTAGGGGCCCAGAGACCCAGTACTTC. It codes for CASSALRGPETQYF.

This clonotype has a handful of counts. J is TRBJ2-3 and V is TRBV29-1; 9 bases agree with TRBD1. Germline V gene sequence: CDR1 SQVTM, CDR2 ANQGSEA. Trimming removed 0 bases from V and 15 bases from J; junction bases left unmatched: 7. The CDR3 has 12 amino acids. For the CDR3, the DNA is TGCAGCGTTGAAGATCGTCGGACAGGGGAATATTTT. Translated, it gives CSVEDRRTGEYF.

The chain has TRBV6-5 and TRBJ1-2; TRBD1 is a possible D gene (5 bases). Germline V gene lookup returns CDR1 MNHEY and CDR2 SVGAGI. Deletions cut 0 bases from V and 7 bases from J, with 9 bases between. CDR3 length: 13 residues. The CDR3 DNA reads as TGTGCCAGCAGTTACTCTCAGGGTCGTGGCTACACCTTC. Protein: CASSYSQGRGYTF.

A few counts support this clonotype. The rearrangement joins TRBV6-2 or TRBV6-3 to TRBJ2-3, with TRBD2 matching over 8 bases. The CDR3 covers 15 residues. V lost 2 bases and J lost 2; bases outside the gene matches: 3. The V gene's germline CDR1 is MNHEY and CDR2 SVGEGT. The CDR3 here is CASSYGTRSTDTQYF. CDR3 sequence (DNA): TGTGCCAGCAGTTACGGGACTAGATCCACAGATACGCAGTATTTT.

This clonotype was counted ten times or more. This chain links TRBV6-4 with TRBJ2-3; 10 bases line up with TRBD1. CDR1 MRHNA and CDR2 SNTAGT come from the germline V gene. This CDR3 contains 16 residues. V trimming: 6 bases; J trimming: 3 bases; junction bases outside the gene matches: 9. The CDR3 loop is CASSDKGTGETDTQYF. As DNA, the CDR3 is TGTGCCAGCAGCGATAAAGGGACAGGGGAGACAGATACGCAGTATTTT.